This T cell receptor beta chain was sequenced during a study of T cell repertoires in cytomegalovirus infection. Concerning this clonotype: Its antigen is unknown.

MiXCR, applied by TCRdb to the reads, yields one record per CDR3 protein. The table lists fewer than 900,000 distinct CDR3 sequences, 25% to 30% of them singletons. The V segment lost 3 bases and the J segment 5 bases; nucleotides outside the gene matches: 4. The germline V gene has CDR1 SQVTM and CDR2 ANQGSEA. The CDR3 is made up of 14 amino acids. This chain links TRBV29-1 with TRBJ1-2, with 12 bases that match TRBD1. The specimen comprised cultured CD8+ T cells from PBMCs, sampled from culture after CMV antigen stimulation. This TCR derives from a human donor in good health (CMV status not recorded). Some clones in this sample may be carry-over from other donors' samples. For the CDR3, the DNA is TGCAGCGTTGAGGGACAGGGGGCTTCGTATGGCTACACCTTC. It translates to CSVEGQGASYGYTF.